The 16 T cell receptor beta chains in this list originate from one sample, sequenced in a study of cytomegalovirus exposure and HLA in healthy donors. The PCR had 60 Vbeta and 13 Jbeta primers. Profiling relied on immunoSEQ multiplex PCR, and the TCRdb table lists in-frame clones only, not all of them. In the table there are fewer than 130,000 clones, around 80% of which are singletons. The material sequenced was PBMCs. Receptors originate from a man aged 25-40 years in good health and CMV-seropositive.

V gene TRBV5-1 combines with J gene TRBJ2-1; the D gene is possibly TRBD1 (5 bases). Trimming stripped 4 bases from V and 2 bases from J, with 16 bases between. Per germline, CDR1 SGHRS and CDR2 YFSETQ. This CDR3 comprises 16 residues. The CDR3 sequence is CASSGIGAATYNEQFF. In DNA form, the CDR3 reads TGCGCCAGCAGCGGGATTGGGGCGGCCACCTACAATGAGCAGTTCTTC.

The chain employs TRBV5-6 and TRBJ1-5, with TRBD1 identical over 8 bases. From germline, CDR1 is SGHDT and CDR2 YYEEEE. V was pared by 3 bases and J by 2 bases, with 7 bases of the junction left unmatched. The CDR3 has 16 residues. CDR3 sequence (DNA): TGTGCCAGCAGCTCGGACAGGGAAAAGGGCAATCAGCCCCAGCATTTT. Protein: CASSSDREKGNQPQHF.

This clone turned up a few times. This CDR3 is CASSELVEGSEQYF. DNA for the CDR3: TGTGCCAGCAGTGAACTAGTTGAGGGCTCCGAGCAGTACTTC. The chain employs TRBV6-1 and TRBJ2-7, with D perhaps matching TRBD2 (5 bases). V shed 2 bases and J shed 6 bases, with 14 bases lying between them. The germline gives CDR1 MNHNS, CDR2 SASEGT. The CDR3 consists of 14 residues.

CDR3 sequence reads: CASSRFPGGETNEKLFF. The CDR3 nucleotides read TGTGCCAGCAGCCGTTTTCCGGGGGGCGAAACTAATGAAAAACTGTTTTTT. The J gene is TRBJ1-4, the V gene TRBV28, with a weak D call TRBD1 (6 bases). CDR3 size: 17 residues. The germline V gene encodes CDR1 MDHEN and CDR2 SYDVKM. V shed 6 bases and J shed 1 base, with 18 bases lying between them.

The chain links TRBV11-2 to TRBJ2-7; the D is unclear. This CDR3 comprises 12 residues. V lost 5 bases and J lost 6, with 11 bases in between. Germline assignment: CDR1 SGHAT and CDR2 FQNNGV. Here the CDR3 DNA reads TGTGCCAGCAGCCTTGTAGAGGCCGAGCAGTACTTC. It encodes CASSLVEAEQYF.

Concerning this clone: The junction does not match germline at one end; this may be a read error. The J gene is TRBJ2-6, the V gene TRBV28; weak D call: TRBD1 (5 bases). Germline V lookup: CDR1 MDHEN, CDR2 SYDVKM. The CDR3 extends over 19 amino acids. CDR3 DNA: TGTGCCAGCAGTTTAAGGGCAGGGTCCCCTCTGAGTGGGGCCAACGGCCTGACTTTC. Translated: CASSLRAGSPLSGANGLTF.

This rearrangement joins TRBV6-5 to TRBJ2-7; TRBD2 matches 7 bases. Losses at the gene ends were 5 bases for V and 4 bases for J; bases not matched to a gene: 11. There are 15 residues in the CDR3. Germline CDR1 is MNHEY and CDR2 is SVGAGI. Written as DNA, the CDR3 is TGTGCCAGCAGTCCCAGTCCTAGCGGATATTACGAGCAGTACTTC. Translating gives CASSPSPSGYYEQYF.

The chain couples TRBV11-2 to TRBJ1-4; D is uncertain. Trimming took 1 base from V and 6 from J, leaving 9 bases between them. In germline, CDR1 is SGHAT, CDR2 FQNNGV. The CDR3 runs to 14 residues. This CDR3 reads CASSLGQYDEKLFF. CDR3 sequence (DNA): TGTGCCAGCAGCTTAGGGCAGTATGATGAAAAACTGTTTTTT.

This chain uses TRBV6-6 with TRBJ1-1; 9 positions match TRBD1. The CDR3 runs to 13 residues. After removal of 2 bases from V and 6 bases from J, the junction contained 1 base not matched to a gene. The germline CDR1 and CDR2 sequences are MNHNY and SVGAGI (reference sequence). CDR3 residues: CASSYGDRAEAFF. The DNA for the CDR3 is TGTGCCAGCAGTTACGGGGACAGGGCTGAAGCTTTCTTT.

The CDR3 DNA reads TGTGCCAGCAGCTCAGGGGTTTTCTATGAGCAGTTCTTC. Translated: CASSSGVFYEQFF. The chain uses TRBV7-6 and TRBJ2-1, with D perhaps matching TRBD1 (6 bases). The CDR3 is 13 amino acids. V was cut by 4 bases and J by 8 bases, with 12 bases left in between. CDR1 is SGHVS and CDR2 is FNYEAQ in the germline V gene.

The chain uses TRBV9 and TRBJ2-2, with TRBD2 matching over 9 bases. V trimming: 3 bases; J trimming: 6 bases; junction bases outside the gene matches: 9. CDR1 is SGDLS, CDR2 YYNGEE, per germline. This CDR3 contains 16 residues. The CDR3 spells CASSGTSEAVSGELFF. CDR3 bases: TGTGCCAGCAGCGGGACTAGCGAGGCAGTTTCCGGGGAGCTGTTTTTT. Full variable domain (missing parts from reference TRBV9 and TRBJ2-2): DSGVTQTPKHLITATGQRVTLRCSPRSGDLSVYWYQQSLDQGLQFLIQYYNGEERAKGNILERFSAQQFPDLHSELNLSSLELGDSALYFCASSGTSEAVSGELFFGEGSRLTVL.

This sequence joins TRBV7-2 and TRBJ2-7; TRBD2 is a possible D gene (7 bases). This CDR3 comprises 16 residues. In germline, CDR1 is SGHTA, CDR2 FQGNSA. Trimming stripped 1 base from V and 5 bases from J, with 18 bases between. CDR3 DNA: TGTGCCAGCAGCTTAGTGCCGGGGGGCCTGGAGAACGAGCAGTACTTC. Translating it yields CASSLVPGGLENEQYF. The whole variable domain, remainder taken from reference TRBV7-2 and TRBJ2-7, is GAGVSQSPSNKVTEKGKDVELRCDPISGHTALYWYRQSLGQGLEFLIYFQGNSAPDKSGLPSDRFSAERTGGSVSTLTIQRTQQEDSAVYLCASSLVPGGLENEQYFGPGTRLTVT.

The rearrangement links TRBV18 to TRBJ2-5, with 7 bases matching TRBD2. This CDR3 has 14 residues. CDR1 and CDR2 (germline): KGHSH, LQKENI. The V segment lost 2 bases and the J segment 4 bases; nucleotides outside the gene matches: 4. The CDR3 region has the DNA TGTGCCAGCTCACCAGCGGGGAGGGGAGAGACCCAGTACTTC. As protein: CASSPAGRGETQYF.

This chain uses TRBV11-3 with TRBJ2-1; D is unresolved. CDR1 and CDR2 from the germline V gene are SGHNT and YENEEA. The CDR3 runs 14 residues. V dropped 5 bases and J dropped 9 bases, with 17 bases sitting between them. The CDR3 is CASSPLGPGAEQFF. CDR3 coding DNA: TGTGCCAGCAGCCCCCTGGGCCCCGGCGCTGAGCAGTTCTTC.

This clone came up a few times. The chain links TRBV2 to TRBJ1-2, with 9 bases lining up with TRBD1. The CDR3 totals 16 residues. J gave up 4 bases and V 10 bases, and 16 bases lay outside the gene matches. Per the germline V gene, CDR1 is SNHLY and CDR2 is FYNNEI. CDR3 protein: CATEDDRGTGPYGYTF. CDR3 nucleotides: TGTGCCACCGAGGATGACAGGGGGACGGGGCCCTATGGCTACACCTTC.

This rearrangement joins TRBV27 to TRBJ1-5; the D is unclear. The germline gives CDR1 MNHEY, CDR2 SMNVEV (reference sequence). CDR3 length: 13 residues. V was shortened by 2 bases and J by 9 bases, with 11 bases between the two germline ends. The CDR3 coding sequence is TGTGCCAGCAGTTTAGGGGTGGGGAGGCCCCAGCATTTT. It yields the protein CASSLGVGRPQHF.